The 5 T cell receptor beta chains below come from one sample, sequenced in a study of molecular identifiers for immune sequencing clone quantification. Each CDR3 protein gets one entry after TCRdb re-called the PCR reads with MiXCR. The data hold about 640,000 distinct CDR3 sequences, with 20% observed a single time. Specimen: naive CD8+ T cells from blood, with Jurkat cell RNA spiked in. Subset in this sample: FACS-sorted CD8+CD4-CCR7+CD45RA+ naive T cells. The receptors derive from a human donor in good health. Some libraries in this study had Jurkat cell RNA spiked in.

The chain employs TRBV6-2 or TRBV6-3 and TRBJ2-1; the match to TRBD2 covers 13 bases. CDR1 and CDR2 (germline): MNHEY, SVGEGT. The CDR3 is 18 residues long. V shed 2 bases and J 8 bases; nucleotides not matched to a gene: 12. The chain's CDR3 is CASSYPTSGRADFDEQFF. The CDR3 region has the DNA TGTGCCAGCAGTTACCCAACTAGCGGGAGGGCCGATTTCGATGAGCAGTTCTTC.

This clonotype was counted between two and nine times. The rearrangement links TRBV30 to TRBJ2-7; 10 bases map to TRBD2. The V segment lost 4 bases and the J segment 1 base; nucleotides outside the gene matches: 4. The CDR3 is 14 amino acids. The germline CDR1 and CDR2 sequences are GTSNPN and SVGIG (reference sequence). The CDR3 region has the DNA TGTGCCTGGAACGGACTAGCGGAATCCTACGAGCAGTACTTC. Protein product: CAWNGLAESYEQYF.

This clonotype has just a few counts. The chain carries TRBV5-6 and TRBJ1-5, with a tentative D call TRBD1 (6 bases). Germline V gene data show CDR1 as SGHDT and CDR2 as YYEEEE. V was clipped by 7 bases and J by 5 bases, with 13 bases between them. The length of the CDR3 is 13 residues. The CDR3 here is CASGTGGYQPQHF. The CDR3 bases are TGTGCCAGCGGCACGGGGGGCTATCAGCCCCAGCATTTT.

This clonotype was observed a handful of times. This chain uses TRBV30 with TRBJ2-3; D unresolved. Germline CDR1 GTSNPN, CDR2 SVGIG (reference sequence). V shed 3 bases and J shed 1 base, with 11 bases lying between them. The length of the CDR3 is 14 residues. The CDR3 bases are TGTGCCTGGAGACTACTACGGGGCACAGATACGCAGTATTTT. It translates to CAWRLLRGTDTQYF.

This clonotype has at least ten counts. The rearrangement uses TRBV19 and TRBJ2-1, with D hard to call. The CDR3 loop spans 16 amino acids. The V gene lost 6 bases and the J gene lost 0 bases, with 15 bases spanning the gap. Germline V gene sequence: CDR1 LNHDA, CDR2 SQIVND (reference sequence). CDR3 residues: CASSPGPMNSYNEQFF. The DNA for the CDR3 is TGTGCCAGTAGCCCAGGACCGATGAACTCCTACAATGAGCAGTTCTTC.